The 20 T cell receptor beta chains below were found in one sample sequenced in a study of T cell changes during pregnancy in multiple sclerosis. Sequenced by immunoSEQ multiplex PCR; TCRdb stores in-frame clones only, minus some. Of about 94,000 clones in the sample, approximately 94% were seen once. The sequencing here drew on peripheral blood, taken in the third trimester of pregnancy. These receptors all come from a female donor with multiple sclerosis, enrolled in a pregnancy study.

This chain joins TRBV4-2 and TRBJ2-7; 7 bases line up with TRBD2. The germline V gene has CDR1 LGHNA and CDR2 YNFKEQ. CDR3 length: 17 amino acids. J gave up 0 bases and V 2 bases, and 10 bases lay outside the gene matches. CDR3 DNA: TGTGCCAGCAGCCAACTTGCAACTAGCGCGACCTCCTACGAGCAGTACTTC. This gives the protein CASSQLATSATSYEQYF.

This clone appeared a single time. The genes are TRBV27 and TRBJ2-7; TRBD1 matches 8 bases. J gave up 5 bases and V 6 bases, and 6 bases lay outside the gene matches. Germline-derived CDR1 and CDR2 are MNHEY and SMNVEV (reference sequence). The CDR3 runs 13 residues. The CDR3 reads CASSNRGWHEQYF. CDR3 in DNA: TGTGCCAGCAGCAACAGGGGGTGGCACGAGCAGTACTTC.

This chain connects TRBV5-5 to TRBJ2-3; 7 nucleotides match TRBD2. CDR1 SGHKS and CDR2 YYEKEE come from the germline V gene (reference sequence). With 4 bases clipped from V and 3 bases from J, the junction kept 11 bases outside the gene matches. The CDR3 length is 16 residues. DNA for the CDR3: TGTGCCAGCAGCCCTCCCAGGGCGGGAGTAACAGATACGCAGTATTTT. Translation: CASSPPRAGVTDTQYF.

This sequence joins TRBV19 and TRBJ1-1; D may be TRBD1 (6 bases). Trimming stripped 4 bases from V and 1 base from J, with 10 bases between. The germline V gene encodes CDR1 LNHDA and CDR2 SQIVND (reference sequence). This CDR3 has 14 residues. CDR3 sequence: CASSTVDRNTEAFF. DNA for the CDR3: TGTGCCAGTAGTACCGTGGACAGGAACACTGAAGCTTTCTTT. Full variable domain (missing parts from reference TRBV19 and TRBJ1-1): DGGITQSPKYLFRKEGQNVTLSCEQNLNHDAMYWYRQDPGQGLRLIYYSQIVNDFQKGDIAEGYSVSREKKESFPLTVTSAQKNPTAFYLCASSTVDRNTEAFFGQGTRLTVV.

The chain links TRBV25-1 to TRBJ2-3, with TRBD1 matching 7 bases. CDR1 is MGHDK and CDR2 is SYGVNS in the germline V gene. The CDR3 totals 14 residues. Trimming at V came to 6 bases and at J to 5 bases, leaving 8 bases not matched to a gene. The CDR3 bases are TGTGCCAGCAGCCGACAGGGATCAATAGATACGCAGTATTTT. This translates into CASSRQGSIDTQYF. Using reference TRBV25-1 and TRBJ2-3 for the parts outside the CDR3, the full variable domain is EADIYQTPRYLVIGTGKKITLECSQTMGHDKMYWYQQDPGMELHLIHYSYGVNSTEKGDLSSESTVSRIRTEHFPLTLESARPSHTSQYLCASSRQGSIDTQYFGPGTRLTVL.

The rearrangement uses TRBV19 and TRBJ1-2; 9 positions agree with TRBD1. Germline CDR1 and CDR2: LNHDA and SQIVND (reference sequence). The CDR3 contains 15 residues. Trimming took 0 bases from V and 4 from J; bases not matched to a gene: 3. DNA of the CDR3: TGTGCCAGTAGTATAGAAGGACAGGGGAGCTATGGCTACACCTTC. Its translation is CASSIEGQGSYGYTF.

The chain is built from TRBV19 and TRBJ1-5, with a weak D call TRBD1 (6 bases). Germline V lookup: CDR1 LNHDA, CDR2 SQIVND (reference sequence). Trimming left V 2 bases short and J 3 bases short, with 26 bases between. This CDR3 has 20 residues. The CDR3 DNA sequence: TGTGCCAGTAGTATATATTCCTCTCCCTTTGGGGGCCCCATCAATCAGCCCCAGCATTTT. Encoded protein: CASSIYSSPFGGPINQPQHF.

The rearrangement joins TRBV9 to TRBJ2-3; D not resolved. The CDR3 is made up of 16 amino acids. Trimming left V 4 bases short and J 3 bases short, with 18 bases between. The germline V gene encodes CDR1 SGDLS and CDR2 YYNGEE. The CDR3 spells CASSTRRSLQTDTQYF. CDR3 DNA sequence: TGTGCCAGCAGCACTCGACGGAGCTTGCAGACAGATACGCAGTATTTT.

The chain recombines TRBV9 with TRBJ2-2; TRBD2 matches 7 bases. The CDR3 length is 13 residues. The J segment lost 6 bases and the V segment lost 4 bases, leaving 3 bases of the junction unmatched. The germline CDR1 and CDR2 sequences are SGDLS and YYNGEE. The CDR3 reads CASSTTSAGELFF. The CDR3 coding sequence is TGTGCCAGCAGCACTACTAGCGCCGGGGAGCTGTTTTTT.

The CDR3 sequence: CASSTNRDRNYGYTF. The DNA of the CDR3 is TGTGCCAGCAGCACTAACAGGGACCGAAACTATGGCTACACCTTC. The V call is TRBV6-6, the J call TRBJ1-2; the D gene is possibly TRBD1 (6 bases). Between the trimmed V and J ends, which lost 6 bases and 2 bases, there was a span of 16 bases. Per the germline V gene, CDR1 is MNHNY and CDR2 is SVGAGI (reference sequence). This CDR3 is 15 amino acids long.

This clone was recorded only once. V and J are TRBV27 and TRBJ1-1, with 8 bases identical to TRBD1. Germline V lookup: CDR1 MNHEY, CDR2 SMNVEV (reference sequence). The CDR3 covers 16 residues. The J segment lost 3 bases and the V segment lost 4 bases, leaving 10 bases of the junction unmatched. In nucleotides, the CDR3 is TGTGCCAGCAGTTACCACCCCGACAGGGGCGACACTGAAGCTTTCTTT. It codes for CASSYHPDRGDTEAFF.

This chain joins TRBV15 and TRBJ2-1; a possible D gene is TRBD1 (6 bases). This CDR3 is 16 amino acids long. Germline V gene lookup returns CDR1 LNHNV and CDR2 YYDKDF (reference sequence). V dropped 5 bases and J dropped 1 base, with 15 bases sitting between them. CDR3 DNA: TGTGCCACCAGCGGGTCCAGGGGCGGTTCCTACAATGAGCAGTTCTTC. The encoded protein is CATSGSRGGSYNEQFF.

The chain is built from TRBV5-1 and TRBJ2-5; 14 nucleotides line up with TRBD2. Germline lookup yields CDR1 SGHRS and CDR2 YFSETQ. The CDR3 length is 17 residues. Trimming took 2 bases from V and 5 from J; bases not matched to a gene: 8. CDR3 sequence (DNA): TGCGCCAGCAGCTTAGCTGGACTAGCGGGAGGAGGGGAGACCCAGTACTTC. Protein: CASSLAGLAGGGETQYF.

The chain carries TRBV6-1 and TRBJ1-4; the D gene is possibly TRBD1 (5 bases). This CDR3 region has 15 residues. Trimming shortened V by 1 base and J by 8 bases, and 14 bases separated the two germline ends. From germline, CDR1 is MNHNS and CDR2 SASEGT. The CDR3 reads CASSEGRRGLEKLFF. The CDR3 nucleotides are TGTGCCAGCAGTGAAGGGCGGCGGGGCCTGGAAAAACTGTTTTTT.

The DNA of the CDR3 is TGTGCCTGGAGTCGGCTAGCGGGAGTCCGTGAGCAGTTCTTC. Translation: CAWSRLAGVREQFF. This rearrangement joins TRBV30 to TRBJ2-1, with 10 bases aligning to TRBD2. CDR1 is GTSNPN, CDR2 SVGIG, per germline (reference sequence). The trim removed 2 bases at V and 9 bases at J, leaving 7 bases unmatched. There are 14 residues in the CDR3.

This clone was seen a few times. The chain uses TRBV15 and TRBJ2-6; tentative D call: TRBD1 (6 bases). Germline V CDR1 and CDR2: LNHNV, YYDKDF (reference sequence). This CDR3 has 15 amino acids. V shed 3 bases and J shed 2 bases, with 8 bases lying between them. CDR3 amino acids: CATSSNRAGANVLTF. CDR3 DNA sequence: TGTGCCACCAGCAGCAACAGGGCTGGGGCCAACGTCCTGACTTTC.

This clone was observed once. The J gene is TRBJ1-1, the V gene TRBV5-4, with a weak D call TRBD1 (5 bases). Germline CDR1 reads SGHNT; CDR2 reads YYREEE (reference sequence). With 0 bases removed from V and 2 bases from J, the gap between germline ends came to 14 bases. The CDR3 sequence is 16 residues long. The CDR3 is CASSLGGRESNTEAFF. DNA for the CDR3: TGTGCCAGCAGCTTGGGGGGGAGGGAAAGCAACACTGAAGCTTTCTTT. Looking up the rest from reference TRBV5-4 and TRBJ1-1 gives the full variable domain: ETGVTQSPTHLIKTRGQQVTLRCSSQSGHNTVSWYQQALGQGPQFIFQYYREEENGRGNFPPRFSGLQFPNYSSELNVNALELDDSALYLCASSLGGRESNTEAFFGQGTRLTVV.

This clone was found once. The chain combines TRBV10-3 with TRBJ2-2; 9 bases agree with TRBD2. Germline V lookup: CDR1 ENHRY, CDR2 SYGVKD. The junction had 6 bases not matched to a gene; V was cut back by 8 bases and J by 2 bases. CDR3 length: 15 amino acids. CDR3 coding DNA: TGTGCCATCGCTTTTAGCGGGAGAAACACCGGGGAGCTGTTTTTT. Translated: CAIAFSGRNTGELFF.

V and J are TRBV6-5 and TRBJ2-1, with TRBD2 matching 13 bases. The V gene's germline CDR1 is MNHEY and CDR2 SVGAGI. The CDR3 extends over 15 amino acids. V lost 5 bases, J lost 12 bases, and 10 bases stayed unmatched. CDR3 coding DNA: TGTGCCAGCAGTCCCCCAGGACTAGCGGGAGAGGTGCAGTTCTTC. Translation gives CASSPPGLAGEVQFF.

This rearrangement joins TRBV2 to TRBJ1-2; 7 bases align to TRBD1. The CDR3 has 14 residues. In germline, CDR1 is SNHLY, CDR2 FYNNEI. V lost 4 bases, J lost 4 bases, and 6 bases stayed unmatched. CDR3 sequence: CASSVLGQSYGYTF. For the CDR3, the DNA is TGTGCCAGCAGTGTGTTGGGACAGAGCTATGGCTACACCTTC.